This T cell receptor (beta chain) originates from a study of blood T cell repertoires in COVID-19. Across the whole study: Sites in the United States, Italy and Spain provided acute and convalescent COVID-19 samples. Nucleic acid was either cDNA or gDNA, and it came from T cells, B-cell-depleted T cells, or PBMCs.

Authors' analysis steps: The authors estimated nucleated cell counts from reference gene primer amplification. Profiling relied on immunoSEQ multiplex PCR, and the TCRdb table lists in-frame clones only, not all of them. The D gene and trimming were derived from the DNA, and the V and J assignments and clone size from that table. The top ten clones hold 3.5% to 5% of a sample with approximately 130,000 clones, approximately 85% of them seen once. The V and J ends lost 0 bases and 1 base respectively, with 9 bases between them. This CDR3 has 15 amino acids. The germline V gene has CDR1 SGHDT and CDR2 YYEEEE.

The rearrangement links TRBV5-6 to TRBJ2-3; tentative D call: TRBD2 (5 bases). This TCR derives from a human donor in a cohort sampled during active COVID-19. Material for sequencing was peripheral blood. In DNA form, the CDR3 reads TGTGCCAGCAGCTTGGTAGGAGGAGGCACAGATACGCAGTATTTT. It translates to CASSLVGGGTDTQYF.